The present TCR beta chain was sequenced within a study of vaccination effects on CD4 cells after COVID-19 (dated by TCRdb to between 2021 and 2024). About the study as a whole: Participants received two doses of either the BNT162b2 or the mRNA-1273 mRNA SARS-CoV-2 vaccine. The study compared SARS-CoV-2 spike-specific CD4+ TCR repertoires before and after mRNA vaccination in COVID-19 convalescent patients and infection-naive vaccine recipients. The Oncomine TCR Beta short-read assay on an Illumina iSeq 100 was used to sequence cultures from other donors in the study. The full study included fewer than eleven COVID-19 convalescent patients and several SARS-CoV-2-naive healthy vaccine recipients.

The investigation overall reported the following: In healthy vaccine recipients, vaccine-induced clones were almost all SARS-CoV-2 mono-reactive, with only 1 of 255 being cross-reactive with common cold coronaviruses. Both infection-induced and vaccine-induced clones contracted markedly at late post-vaccination timepoints, which is consistent with waning T cell responses. The study was limited by a small number of convalescent patients and lacked early post-infection timepoints.

This clone was observed a single time. The antigen it recognizes is unknown. One base away there is no much larger clone; base qualities are not given. In the ViraFEST assay, PBMC were stimulated with viral peptide pools, and antigen-specific CD4+ T cell clonotypes were then identified by expansion using TCR sequencing. After more than nine days of culture, CD4+ T cells were isolated with the EasySep CD4+ T cell isolation kit. Healthy vaccine recipients had no prior SARS-CoV-2 infection, confirmed by negative nucleocapsid antibodies before and after vaccination. Each well held 1.5 million to 2.5 million PBMC cultured in IMDM containing approximately 5.3% human AB serum, 8 to 10 IU/ml IL-2 and gentamicin, along with about 9.5 ug/ml peptides. Half of the culture medium was replaced with fresh IL-2-containing medium on days 3 and 7. Unless otherwise noted, each peptide stimulation condition was cultured in triplicate wells. PBMC were separated from whole blood using Ficoll-Paque Plus gradient centrifugation and were then either cryopreserved at -140C or used fresh. Overlapping peptide pools spanned the spike proteins of SARS-CoV-2 and the common cold coronaviruses HCoV-NL63, HCoV-OC43 and HCoV-229E. The QIAamp micro DNA kit was used to extract genomic DNA from the cultured CD4+ T cells.

Library preparation was by the immunoSEQ multiplex PCR assay. DNA from the cultured, isolated CD4+ T cells was subjected to TCR beta CDR3 sequencing. In the paper's pipeline: Non-productive TCR sequences were removed, reads were trimmed to the CDR3 region, and CDR3s of at least 7 amino acids were retained. Antigen-specific clonotypes were identified using the MANAFEST web app by comparison of expansion in peptide wells against reference cultures. To count as positive, a clone had to show expansion at FDR<0.05 compared with the reference and with all other wells, an odds ratio above 5, and a frequency above 0.1% in two replicate wells. A clonotype was called cross-reactive if it was significantly expanded both in SARS-CoV-2 spike wells and in at least one common cold coronavirus spike condition. CDR3 similarity was assessed by Levenshtein distance using the stringdist R package, and unrooted trees were constructed with ape in R 3.6.1. TCRdb limited this immuneACCESS table to in-frame rearrangements with V and J called. A share of clones is missing; checked studies link under half to unresolved V genes, and the rest is unexplained. The V and J calls and the clone size are those of that table, but D and trimming were determined from the DNA. The sample contains 74,000 or so clones, 75% to 85% of them found a single time. The top ten constitute less than 15% of the sample.

The junction shows trimming of 1 base on V and 6 bases on J, and the gene matches do not reach 6 bases of it. Spanning cysteine to phenylalanine, the CDR3 consists of 14 amino acids. CDR3 DNA is the only sequence kept; it has 42 bases, read in frame from the first base. In the germline V gene, CDR1 corresponds to SGHRS and CDR2 to YFSETQ. The sample here was CD4+ T cells from PBMCs cultured with SARS-CoV-2 spike peptides, taken before COVID-19 vaccination. The sample's cell subset or site label is to be understood as: SARS-CoV-2 spike overlapping peptide pool stimulation. The sequence came from a human donor who received a COVID-19 vaccine. The rearrangement joined TRBV5-1 to TRBJ1-1, and TRBD1 matches 7 of the central bases. The CDR3 reads as follows: CASSLSGQTSEAFF. The sequenced DNA is TGCGCCAGCAGCTTGTCGGGACAGACGTCTGAAGCTTTCTTT.